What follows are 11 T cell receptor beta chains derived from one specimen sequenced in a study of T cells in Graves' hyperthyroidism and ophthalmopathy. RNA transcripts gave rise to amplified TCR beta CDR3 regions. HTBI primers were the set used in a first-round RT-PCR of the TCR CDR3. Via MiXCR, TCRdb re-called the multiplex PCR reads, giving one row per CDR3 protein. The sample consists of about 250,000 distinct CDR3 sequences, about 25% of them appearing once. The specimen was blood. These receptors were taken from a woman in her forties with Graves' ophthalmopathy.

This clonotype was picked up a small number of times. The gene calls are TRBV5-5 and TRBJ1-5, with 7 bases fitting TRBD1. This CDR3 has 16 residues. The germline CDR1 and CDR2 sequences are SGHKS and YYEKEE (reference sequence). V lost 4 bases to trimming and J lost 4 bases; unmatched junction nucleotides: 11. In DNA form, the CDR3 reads TGTGCCAGCAGCGGAACGACAGGGTCCGGGAATCAGCCCCAGCATTTT. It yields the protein CASSGTTGSGNQPQHF.

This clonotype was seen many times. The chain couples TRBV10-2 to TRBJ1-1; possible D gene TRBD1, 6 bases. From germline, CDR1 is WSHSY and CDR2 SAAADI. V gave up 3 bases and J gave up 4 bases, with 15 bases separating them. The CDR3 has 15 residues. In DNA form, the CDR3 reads TGCGCCAGCAGTGACCACTCCCGGGGGCTCACTGAAGCTTTCTTT. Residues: CASSDHSRGLTEAFF.

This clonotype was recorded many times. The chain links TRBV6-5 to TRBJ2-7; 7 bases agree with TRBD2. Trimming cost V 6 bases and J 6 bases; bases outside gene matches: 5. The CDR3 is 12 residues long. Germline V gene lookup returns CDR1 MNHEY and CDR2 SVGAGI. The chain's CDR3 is CASSRGDREQYF. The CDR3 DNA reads TGTGCCAGCAGCCGGGGGGATCGCGAGCAGTACTTC.

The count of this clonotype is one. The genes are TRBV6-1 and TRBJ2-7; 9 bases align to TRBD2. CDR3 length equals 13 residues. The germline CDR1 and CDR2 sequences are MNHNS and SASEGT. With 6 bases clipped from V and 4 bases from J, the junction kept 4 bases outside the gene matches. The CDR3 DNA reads TGTGCCAGCAGGCGGGAGGGCCCGTACGAGCAGTACTTC. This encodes CASRREGPYEQYF.

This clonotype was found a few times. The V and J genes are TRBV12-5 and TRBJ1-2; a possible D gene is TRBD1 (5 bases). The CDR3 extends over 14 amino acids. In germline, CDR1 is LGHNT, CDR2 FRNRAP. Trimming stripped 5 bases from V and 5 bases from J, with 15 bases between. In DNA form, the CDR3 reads TGTGCTAGTGGTCCGGGACCGGCGTTATATGGCTACACCTTC. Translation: CASGPGPALYGYTF.

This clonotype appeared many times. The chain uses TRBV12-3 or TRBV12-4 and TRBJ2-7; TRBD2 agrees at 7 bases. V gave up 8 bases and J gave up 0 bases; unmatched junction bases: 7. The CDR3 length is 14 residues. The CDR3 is CASGEGGISYEQYF. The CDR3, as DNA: TGTGCCAGCGGGGAGGGCGGAATCTCCTACGAGCAGTACTTC.

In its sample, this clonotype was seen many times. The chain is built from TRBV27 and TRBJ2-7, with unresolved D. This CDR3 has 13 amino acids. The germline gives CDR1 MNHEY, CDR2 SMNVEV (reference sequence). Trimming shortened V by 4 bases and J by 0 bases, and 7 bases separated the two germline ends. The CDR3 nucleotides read TGTGCCAGCAGTTCCGGAAACTCCTACGAGCAGTACTTC. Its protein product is CASSSGNSYEQYF.

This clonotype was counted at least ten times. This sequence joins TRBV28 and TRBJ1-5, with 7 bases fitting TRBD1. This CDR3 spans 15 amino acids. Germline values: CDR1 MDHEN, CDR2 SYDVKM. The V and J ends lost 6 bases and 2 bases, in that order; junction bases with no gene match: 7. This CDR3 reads CASRSQGLGNQPQHF. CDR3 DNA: TGTGCCAGCAGATCACAGGGGCTCGGCAATCAGCCCCAGCATTTT. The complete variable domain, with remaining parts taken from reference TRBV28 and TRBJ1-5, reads DVKVTQSSRYLVKRTGEKVFLECVQDMDHENMFWYRQDPGLGLRLIYFSYDVKMKEKGDIPEGYSVSREKKERFSLILESASTNQTSMYLCASRSQGLGNQPQHFGDGTRLSIL.

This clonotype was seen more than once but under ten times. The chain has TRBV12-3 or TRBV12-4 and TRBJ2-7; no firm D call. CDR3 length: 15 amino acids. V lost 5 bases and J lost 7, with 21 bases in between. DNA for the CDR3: TGTGCCAGCAGTAACACCCTTACCGTAGTGGGAGAGCAGTACTTC. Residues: CASSNTLTVVGEQYF.

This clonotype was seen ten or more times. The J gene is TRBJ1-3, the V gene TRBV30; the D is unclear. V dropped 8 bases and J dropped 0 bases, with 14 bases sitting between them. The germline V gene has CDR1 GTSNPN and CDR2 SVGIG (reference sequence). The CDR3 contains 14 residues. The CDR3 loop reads CAGTRPASGNTIYF. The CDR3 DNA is TGTGCCGGAACAAGACCCGCCTCTGGAAACACCATATATTTT.

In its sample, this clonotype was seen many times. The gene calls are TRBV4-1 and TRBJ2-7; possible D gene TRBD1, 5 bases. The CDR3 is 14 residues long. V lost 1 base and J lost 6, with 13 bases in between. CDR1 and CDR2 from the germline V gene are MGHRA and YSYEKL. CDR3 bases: TGCGCCAGCAGCCAAGTTCAAAGGGGTGGCGAGCAGTACTTC. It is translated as CASSQVQRGGEQYF.